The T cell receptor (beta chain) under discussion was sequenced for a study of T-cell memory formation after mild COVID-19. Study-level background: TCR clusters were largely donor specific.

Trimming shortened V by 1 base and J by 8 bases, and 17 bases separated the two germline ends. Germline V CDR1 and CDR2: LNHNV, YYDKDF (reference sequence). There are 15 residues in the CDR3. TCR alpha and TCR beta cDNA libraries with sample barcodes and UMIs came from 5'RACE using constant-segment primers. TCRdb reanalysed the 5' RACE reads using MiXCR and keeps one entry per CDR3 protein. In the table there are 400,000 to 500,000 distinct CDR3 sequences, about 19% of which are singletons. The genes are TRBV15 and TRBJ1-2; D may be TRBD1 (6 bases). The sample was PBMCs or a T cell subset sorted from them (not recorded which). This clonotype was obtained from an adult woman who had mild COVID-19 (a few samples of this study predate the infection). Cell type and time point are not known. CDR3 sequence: CATSRGDTTLSGYTF. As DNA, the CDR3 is TGTGCCACCAGCAGAGGGGACACAACACTGTCCGGCTACACCTTC.